These T cell receptor beta chains were read from a single sample in a study of cytomegalovirus exposure and HLA in healthy donors. TCRdb keeps only in-frame clones here, not all; method: immunoSEQ multiplex PCR. The data contain approximately 100,000 clones, roughly 71% of them singletons. The source material was PBMCs. These receptor sequences come from a middle-aged man in good health and CMV-seropositive. Both conserved end residues are part of each CDR3.

CDR3	V	J
CASSSPGPYNEQFF	TRBV5-1	TRBJ2-1
CASSGGQASYEQYF	TRBV9	TRBJ2-7
CASSQDWGVRREQYF	TRBV4-3	TRBJ2-7
CAAMGAGNTIYF	TRBV6-6	TRBJ1-3
CASSLILAGGPKELFF	TRBV27	TRBJ2-2
CASIPGQSNEQYF	TRBV6-6	TRBJ2-7
CATSVTSDTEAFF	TRBV2	TRBJ1-1
CASSVAGVSNQPQHF	TRBV9	TRBJ1-5
CASSQGTYTEAFF	TRBV14	TRBJ1-1
CASSPRTGAKSYGYTF	TRBV9	TRBJ1-2
CAISEPGTSGSHEQYF	TRBV10-3	TRBJ2-7
CASSVERDSQETQYF	TRBV9	TRBJ2-5
CASSLFSQGIDEQYF	TRBV27	TRBJ2-7
CASSPNGLGTEAFF	TRBV18	TRBJ1-1
CASSSSGGDEQFF	TRBV6-5	TRBJ2-1
CASSLGAGGTGELFF	TRBV7-3	TRBJ2-2
CASSPRTDRNQPQHF	TRBV19	TRBJ1-5
CASRQDRGIYNEQFF	TRBV7-6	TRBJ2-1
CASSQDKEGLEFF	TRBV4-2	TRBJ2-1
CASSFYRAYEQYF	TRBV5-4	TRBJ2-7
CATESGGGGTEAFF	TRBV28	TRBJ1-1
CASSLGGPNTGELFF	TRBV11-3	TRBJ2-2
CASSPTGDEPQHF	TRBV6-6	TRBJ1-5
CAWRGGVAPPGGELFF	TRBV30	TRBJ2-2
CASSVLRQAAISGENQPQHF	TRBV9	TRBJ1-5
CASRQLGYGYTF	TRBV6-1	TRBJ1-2
CASSYRGRVETQYF	TRBV13	TRBJ2-5
CASRGTVVYTF	TRBV6-1	TRBJ1-2
CASTQQGAPGNTIYF	TRBV2	TRBJ1-3
CASSFSFGGAEEQYF	TRBV27	TRBJ2-5
CASSFFDTGGWRDEQFF	TRBV11-2	TRBJ2-1
CASRPAGVVIQYF	TRBV6-1	TRBJ2-4
CASSLESGNTGELFF	TRBV5-1	TRBJ2-2
CASSQYSSGSSYNEQFF	TRBV4-1	TRBJ2-1
CSVTGMNTEAFF	TRBV29-1	TRBJ1-1
CASSTNIGTGYYGYTF	TRBV6-6	TRBJ1-2
CSVEGTGSAFF	TRBV29-1	TRBJ1-1
CASSPPGGGYSPLHF	TRBV27	TRBJ1-6
CASSPSGRAHTGELFF	TRBV5-6	TRBJ2-2
CAISDEGQGEKLFF	TRBV10-3	TRBJ1-4
CASSFRGNYNEQFF	TRBV28	TRBJ2-1
CASSLDWGGPSGYTF	TRBV5-1	TRBJ1-2
CASSRTGGVEKLFF	TRBV5-1	TRBJ1-4
CASSLRGAGAPNEQFF	TRBV19	TRBJ2-1
CASSLPGLAANTGELFF	TRBV7-3	TRBJ2-2
CASSYRDSNTGELFF	TRBV5-8	TRBJ2-2
CAKTGGEVSTDTQYF	TRBV19	TRBJ2-3
CASSKDPTGELFF	TRBV21-1	TRBJ2-2
CAWGLSGYGYTF	TRBV30	TRBJ1-2